The 23 T cell receptor beta chains presented below share a single source sample, sequenced in a study of chemoradiotherapy in HPV16-positive cancers. Sequencing used immunoSEQ multiplex PCR; TCRdb keeps in-frame clones, though not all of them. The table records 8,500 to 9,000 clones, around two thirds of them present only once. This material was acquired from a patient who underwent chemoradiotherapy. Receptor source: a human donor with HPV-associated anogenital cancer.

The DNA for the CDR3 is TGTGCCAGCAGCGGACAGGGTGGGTCGATCTCTGAAGCTTTCTTT. It is translated as CASSGQGGSISEAFF. The gene calls are TRBV7-9 and TRBJ1-1; 8 bases align to TRBD1. The germline gives CDR1 SEHNR, CDR2 FQNEAQ (reference sequence). The CDR3 has 15 residues. J gave up 6 bases and V 5 bases, and 11 bases lay outside the gene matches.

This chain uses TRBV7-3 with TRBJ2-1; 8 bases fit TRBD2. The CDR3 sequence is 13 residues long. V shed 5 bases and J 14 bases; nucleotides not matched to a gene: 11. CDR1 SGHTA and CDR2 FQGTGA come from the germline V gene. CDR3 protein: CASSPNGRGGEFF. CDR3 nucleotides: TGTGCCAGCAGCCCAAACGGGAGGGGGGGCGAGTTCTTC.

The CDR3 protein is CASTGGVGNQPQHF. The CDR3 DNA reads as TGTGCCAGCACTGGGGGGGTAGGCAATCAGCCCCAGCATTTT. V and J are TRBV2 and TRBJ1-5; D is perhaps TRBD1 (5 bases). The V end was cut by 7 bases, the J end by 2 bases, with 12 bases between. Germline CDR1 SNHLY, CDR2 FYNNEI. This CDR3 has 14 amino acids.

The rearrangement uses TRBV28 and TRBJ2-1; D not resolved. The germline V gene has CDR1 MDHEN and CDR2 SYDVKM. The CDR3 runs to 17 residues. V was cut by 5 bases and J by 5 bases, with 22 bases left in between. The chain's CDR3 is CASSTFSGLLRNNEQFF. The CDR3 region has the DNA TGTGCCAGCAGTACATTCTCAGGTCTCCTTAGGAACAATGAGCAGTTCTTC. The full variable domain, its missing parts supplied by reference TRBV28 and TRBJ2-1, is DVKVTQSSRYLVKRTGEKVFLECVQDMDHENMFWYRQDPGLGLRLIYFSYDVKMKEKGDIPEGYSVSREKKERFSLILESASTNQTSMYLCASSTFSGLLRNNEQFFGPGTRLTVL.

CDR3: CASRQGRNQPQHF. The CDR3, as DNA: TGTGCCAGCAGACAGGGGAGAAATCAGCCCCAGCATTTT. The chain combines TRBV2 with TRBJ1-5, with TRBD1 matching over 7 bases. The CDR3 extends over 13 amino acids. Germline CDR1 reads SNHLY; CDR2 reads FYNNEI. With 6 bases clipped from V and 4 bases from J, the junction kept 3 bases outside the gene matches.

This chain connects TRBV5-1 to TRBJ1-4; D uncertain. Germline CDR1 and CDR2: SGHRS and YFSETQ. The CDR3 consists of 14 residues. Trimming removed 0 bases from V and 7 bases from J, with 10 bases in between. As DNA, the CDR3 is TGCGCCAGCAGCTTGGAACGGGTGGGTGAAAAACTGTTTTTT. It is translated as CASSLERVGEKLFF.

This rearrangement joins TRBV6-8 to TRBJ1-5; D unresolved. V lost 5 bases to trimming and J lost 0 bases, with 14 bases between them. The germline V gene encodes CDR1 MNHGY and CDR2 SAAAGT. This CDR3 is built from 16 residues. CDR3 bases: TGTGCCAGCAGTCACCGGCCATCTGGTAGCAATCAGCCCCAGCATTTT. Translating it yields CASSHRPSGSNQPQHF.

Only a few counts were recorded for this clone. The J gene is TRBJ2-7, the V gene TRBV9; D perhaps matches TRBD2 (5 bases). The V end was cut by 2 bases, the J end by 7 bases, with 16 bases between. The CDR3 loop spans 14 amino acids. Per the germline V gene, CDR1 is SGDLS and CDR2 is YYNGEE. The chain's CDR3 is CASSVRNPPGEQYF. In DNA, the CDR3 is TGTGCCAGCAGCGTCCGGAATCCCCCGGGGGAGCAGTACTTC.

The chain has TRBV30 and TRBJ2-1; unclear D gene. V was shortened by 0 bases and J by 8 bases, with 11 bases between the two germline ends. Per the germline V gene, CDR1 is GTSNPN and CDR2 is SVGIG (reference sequence). The CDR3 extends over 13 amino acids. The CDR3 spells CAWSVQGNDEQFF. The CDR3 nucleotides are TGTGCCTGGAGTGTACAAGGGAACGATGAGCAGTTCTTC.

This clone was seen only a few times. The chain uses TRBV29-1 and TRBJ2-3, with D maybe TRBD1 (5 bases). Germline CDR1 SQVTM, CDR2 ANQGSEA. The V end was cut by 6 bases, the J end by 0 bases, with 10 bases between. The CDR3 loop spans 13 amino acids. The CDR3 loop is CSVVRTSTDTQYF. For the CDR3, the DNA is TGCAGCGTCGTCAGGACAAGCACAGATACGCAGTATTTT.

The rearrangement joins TRBV4-1 to TRBJ1-2, with 8 bases identical to TRBD1. This CDR3 is built from 16 residues. Trimming at V came to 4 bases and at J to 2 bases, leaving 9 bases not matched to a gene. Germline lookup yields CDR1 MGHRA and CDR2 YSYEKL. The CDR3 reads CASSLPSRGRNYGYTF. CDR3 DNA: TGCGCCAGCAGCCTGCCGTCCAGGGGGCGGAACTATGGCTACACCTTC.

The gene calls are TRBV10-2 and TRBJ1-4; D gene unclear. Deletions cut 3 bases from V and 5 bases from J, with 16 bases between. There are 16 residues in the CDR3. Germline CDR1 and CDR2: WSHSY and SAAADI. As DNA, the CDR3 is TGCGCCAGCAGTGAAGGGAGCGACGGATCAAATGAAAAACTGTTTTTT. Encoded protein: CASSEGSDGSNEKLFF.

This clone has just a few counts. The chain joins TRBV7-9 to TRBJ1-2; D is possibly TRBD1 (5 bases). This CDR3 spans 13 amino acids. V was trimmed by 6 bases and J by 5 bases, leaving 13 bases between them. Per the germline V gene, CDR1 is SEHNR and CDR2 is FQNEAQ (reference sequence). As DNA, the CDR3 is TGTGCCAGCAGGACGGGGACCGAGTATGGCTACACCTTC. It yields the protein CASRTGTEYGYTF.

The rearrangement joins TRBV7-2 to TRBJ1-6, with a tentative D call TRBD1 (5 bases). The CDR3 covers 16 residues. V was cut by 2 bases and J by 3 bases, with 11 bases left in between. Looked up from germline, CDR1 is SGHTA and CDR2 is FQGNSA. The CDR3 DNA reads TGTGCCAGCAGCTTACAGGGAGGCCTCTATAATTCACCCCTCCACTTT. Protein: CASSLQGGLYNSPLHF.

The rearrangement links TRBV19 to TRBJ1-5; 8 nucleotides line up with TRBD1. Germline-derived CDR1 and CDR2 are LNHDA and SQIVND (reference sequence). The V and J ends lost 6 bases and 9 bases, in that order; junction bases with no gene match: 7. CDR3 length: 13 amino acids. CDR3 nucleotides: TGTGCCAGTAGAGGGACAGGAGAGCGGCCCCAGCATTTT. This translates into CASRGTGERPQHF.

This clone has just a few counts. V is TRBV27 and J is TRBJ2-3; 11 bases align to TRBD2. The ends lost 1 base at V and 6 bases at J; junction bases unmatched: 6. The CDR3 has 16 amino acids. CDR1 and CDR2 (germline): MNHEY, SMNVEV (reference sequence). The CDR3 DNA follows: TGTGCCAGCAGTTTATACACTAGCGGGGGCGGGGATACGCAGTATTTT. This encodes CASSLYTSGGGDTQYF.

V is TRBV11-2 and J is TRBJ2-2; D is undetermined. With 3 bases removed from V and 5 bases from J, the gap between germline ends came to 1 base. The CDR3 contains 11 residues. Per germline, CDR1 SGHAT and CDR2 FQNNGV. The CDR3 coding sequence is TGTGCCAGCAGCTTGACCGGGGAGCTGTTTTTT. Its translation: CASSLTGELFF.

The chain carries TRBV10-3 and TRBJ1-2; D remains ambiguous. The CDR3 loop spans 13 amino acids. Germline V gene sequence: CDR1 ENHRY, CDR2 SYGVKD. Trimming removed 7 bases from V and 2 bases from J, with 11 bases in between. The CDR3, as DNA: TGTGCCATCACCACGGATCGAAACTATGGCTACACCTTC. Amino acid sequence: CAITTDRNYGYTF.

The chain joins TRBV5-4 to TRBJ2-2; D is unclear. The CDR3 consists of 14 residues. The V and J ends lost 5 bases and 7 bases respectively, with 15 bases between them. Germline-derived CDR1 and CDR2 are SGHNT and YYREEE (reference sequence). DNA of the CDR3: TGTGCCAGCAGTCGCGACATCGCCAACGGGGAGCTGTTTTTT. Residues: CASSRDIANGELFF.

The chain joins TRBV5-1 to TRBJ2-2, with D possibly TRBD2 on 7 matching bases. The CDR3 loop spans 14 amino acids. V gave up 5 bases and J gave up 4 bases, with 12 bases separating them. The germline V gene has CDR1 SGHRS and CDR2 YFSETQ. The CDR3 reads CASRGGPATGELFF. In DNA form, the CDR3 reads TGCGCCAGCAGGGGGGGGCCGGCCACCGGGGAGCTGTTTTTT.

The chain links TRBV10-3 to TRBJ2-5; 7 bases line up with TRBD1. The CDR3 sequence is 15 residues long. In germline, CDR1 is ENHRY, CDR2 SYGVKD. V shed 5 bases, J shed 1 base, and the junction held 7 bases outside the gene matches. Written as DNA, the CDR3 is TGTGCCATCAGTCCACGACAGGGCTCCCAAGAGACCCAGTACTTC. Its protein product is CAISPRQGSQETQYF.

The genes are TRBV7-2 and TRBJ1-3, with D maybe TRBD1 (5 bases). The CDR3 consists of 15 residues. Per the germline V gene, CDR1 is SGHTA and CDR2 is FQGNSA. Trimming left V 1 base short and J 4 bases short, with 11 bases between. This chain's CDR3 is CASSLDGGTGNTIYF. The CDR3, as DNA: TGTGCCAGCAGCTTAGATGGGGGGACCGGAAACACCATATATTTT.

V is TRBV29-1 and J is TRBJ1-1; a possible D gene is TRBD1 (5 bases). V was clipped by 7 bases and J by 0 bases, with 12 bases between them. This CDR3 has 13 residues. Per the germline V gene, CDR1 is SQVTM and CDR2 is ANQGSEA. CDR3 bases: TGCAGCGCCCGCGGGGGTATGAACACTGAAGCTTTCTTT. Its translation is CSARGGMNTEAFF.